This T cell receptor (beta chain) is drawn from a study of CD8 T cells in ankylosing spondylitis (dated by TCRdb to about 2017). Regarding the study in general: To find TCR variants linked to disease, the study profiled T cell receptor beta repertoires in ankylosing spondylitis patients and healthy donors. Peripheral blood samples were taken, and synovial fluid was additionally collected from ankylosing spondylitis patients. In total, the full study cohort was made up of 100 to 140 healthy donors and 25 or so ankylosing spondylitis patients.

Relative to germline, V is 2 bases shorter and J is 2 bases shorter, with 9 bases between their ends. The CDR3 has 14 amino acids, counting the end cysteine and phenylalanine. Only the CDR3 DNA is retained, 42 bases long and in frame from the first base. As encoded in the germline V gene, CDR1 is KGHSH while CDR2 is LQKENI. Worth noting for this clonotype: Its antigen target is currently unknown. Within one base of it there is no much larger clone, and no base qualities were kept.

The study at large found these results: A CD8+ phenotype was shown by the disease-linked clones, which were found at relatively low frequencies in peripheral blood. Some TCR beta motif variants had previously been reported in synovial fluid and blood of reactive arthritis patients, which suggested common disease-initiation mechanisms. Blood from ankylosing spondylitis patients appeared to be characterized by a TCR beta motif composed of under 10 highly homologous amino acid variants. Significant enrichment of the disease-linked clones was reported in matched synovial fluid samples from ankylosing spondylitis patients.

Data came from an Illumina HiSeq 2500. Quantitative 5'-RACE with molecular barcodes was used to prepare TCR beta libraries. In the source study's methods: A new computational method, built on a probabilistic model of VDJ rearrangement, was used to identify disease-linked TCR variants. TCRdb redid the processing of the public reads, applying fastp at Q25 and MiXCR, and retained in-frame beta chains. Rows are combined by CDR3 protein, so each entry shows the most common genes and DNA. The V and J calls reflect TCRdb's pipeline rather than the authors' work. This sample holds 700,000 to 850,000 distinct CDR3 sequences; approximately 12% were observed only once. Approximately 0.46% of the sample rests with the top ten.

This sequence uses TRBV18 and TRBJ1-1; no D gene can be assigned with confidence. This receptor was identified in a male donor with ankylosing spondylitis. Sample: blood, either unsorted or a sorted T cell fraction (not recorded which). The DNA reads TGTGCCAGCTCACCAACGGACGGCAACACTGAAGCTTTCTTT. It translates to CASSPTDGNTEAFF.